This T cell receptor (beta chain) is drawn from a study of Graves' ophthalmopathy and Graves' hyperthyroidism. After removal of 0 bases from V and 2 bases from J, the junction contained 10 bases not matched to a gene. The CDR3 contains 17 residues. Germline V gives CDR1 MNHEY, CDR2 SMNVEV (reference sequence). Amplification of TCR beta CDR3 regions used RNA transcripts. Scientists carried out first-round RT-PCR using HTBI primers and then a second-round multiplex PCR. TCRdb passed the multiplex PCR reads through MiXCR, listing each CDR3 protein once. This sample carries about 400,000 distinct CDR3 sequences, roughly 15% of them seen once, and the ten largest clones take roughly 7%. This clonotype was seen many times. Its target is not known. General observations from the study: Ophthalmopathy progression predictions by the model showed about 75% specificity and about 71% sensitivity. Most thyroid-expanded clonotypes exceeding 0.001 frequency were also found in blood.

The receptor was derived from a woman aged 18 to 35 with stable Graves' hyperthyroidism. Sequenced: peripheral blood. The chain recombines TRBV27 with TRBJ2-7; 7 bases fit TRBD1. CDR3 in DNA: TGTGCCAGCAGTTTATCCATCTGGAGACAGGGCGCCTACGAGCAGTACTTC. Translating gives CASSLSIWRQGAYEQYF.